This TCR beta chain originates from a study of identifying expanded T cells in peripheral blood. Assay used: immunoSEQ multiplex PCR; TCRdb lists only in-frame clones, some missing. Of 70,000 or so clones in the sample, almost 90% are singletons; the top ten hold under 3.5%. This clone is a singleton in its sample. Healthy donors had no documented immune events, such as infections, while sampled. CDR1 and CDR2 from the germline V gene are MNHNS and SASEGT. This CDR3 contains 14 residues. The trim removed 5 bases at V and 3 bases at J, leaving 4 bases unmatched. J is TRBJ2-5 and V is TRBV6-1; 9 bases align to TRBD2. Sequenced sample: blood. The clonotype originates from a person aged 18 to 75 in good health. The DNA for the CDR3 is TGTGCCAGCAGTCTCCGACTAGCGGAAGAGACCCAGTACTTC. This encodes CASSLRLAEETQYF.